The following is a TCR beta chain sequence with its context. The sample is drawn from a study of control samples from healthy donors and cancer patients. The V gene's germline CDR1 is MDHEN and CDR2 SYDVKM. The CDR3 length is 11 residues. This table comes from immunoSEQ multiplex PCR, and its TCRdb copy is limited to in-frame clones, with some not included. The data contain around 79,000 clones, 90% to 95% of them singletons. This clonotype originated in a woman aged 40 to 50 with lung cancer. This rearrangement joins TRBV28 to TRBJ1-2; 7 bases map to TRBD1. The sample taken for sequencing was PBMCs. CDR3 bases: TGTGGAACTACACAGGGGTATGGCTACACCTTC. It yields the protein CGTTQGYGYTF.